These T cell receptor beta chains were read from a single sample in a study of shared clonotypes between healthy human individuals. Some clones are missing from TCRdb's copy, which holds only in-frame ones; the method was immunoSEQ multiplex PCR. This repertoire shows a few hundred thousand clones, around 79% found once; its top ten account for about an eighth. Sequencing used PBMCs. These receptor sequences come from a woman aged 40 to 50 in good health. Some clones in this sample may be carry-over from other donors' samples. Both conserved end residues are part of each CDR3. A D gene is named only where the DNA matches it firmly. Size values are once, few and many counts, or a class for expanded clones, and some rows have none.

abundance: .; len: 17; j_gene: TRBJ1-3; v_gene: TRBV10-3; d_gene: .; CDR3aa: CAISELRNAGSGNTIYF; CDR3nt: TGTGCCATCAGTGAATTACGGAACGCCGGCTCTGGAAACACCATATATTTT
abundance: .; len: 15; j_gene: TRBJ2-3; v_gene: TRBV6-5; d_gene: .; CDR3aa: CASSWQVSPPFAQYF; CDR3nt: TGTGCCAGCAGTTGGCAGGTTTCCCCCCCCTTTGCGCAGTATTTT
abundance: .; len: 13; j_gene: TRBJ1-1; v_gene: TRBV11-2; d_gene: .; CDR3aa: CASSLHGSTEAFF; CDR3nt: TGTGCCAGCAGCCTCCACGGGTCAACTGAAGCTTTCTTT
abundance: .; len: 15; j_gene: TRBJ2-1; v_gene: TRBV19; d_gene: TRBD2; CDR3aa: CASSRTSGPYSEQFF; CDR3nt: TGTGCCAGTAGCCGGACTAGCGGGCCCTACAGTGAGCAGTTCTTC
abundance: .; len: 14; j_gene: TRBJ2-5; v_gene: TRBV6-6; d_gene: TRBD2; CDR3aa: CASSYGGVQETQYF; CDR3nt: TGTGCCAGCAGTTACGGGGGGGTCCAAGAGACCCAGTACTTC
abundance: .; len: 13; j_gene: TRBJ2-3; v_gene: TRBV7-3; d_gene: .; CDR3aa: CASSSSPTDTQYF; CDR3nt: TGTGCCAGCAGCTCCTCCCCCACAGATACGCAGTATTTT
abundance: .; len: 16; j_gene: TRBJ2-1; v_gene: TRBV19; d_gene: .; CDR3aa: CASSFSGALSYNEQFF; CDR3nt: TGTGCCAGTAGTTTTTCAGGGGCCCTCTCCTACAATGAGCAGTTCTTC
abundance: .; len: 17; j_gene: TRBJ2-4; v_gene: TRBV5-6; d_gene: TRBD1; CDR3aa: CASSLVGLGGRKNIQYF; CDR3nt: TGTGCCAGCAGCTTGGTGGGGCTAGGGGGCCGCAAAAACATTCAGTACTTC
abundance: .; len: 14; j_gene: TRBJ1-5; v_gene: TRBV7-2; d_gene: .; CDR3aa: CASSLWSTGQPQHF; CDR3nt: TGTGCCAGCAGCTTATGGAGTACTGGGCAGCCCCAGCATTTT
abundance: .; len: 12; j_gene: TRBJ2-7; v_gene: TRBV27; d_gene: .; CDR3aa: CASSLQGYEQYF; CDR3nt: TGTGCCAGCAGTTTACAGGGGTACGAGCAGTACTTC
abundance: .; len: 14; j_gene: TRBJ1-1; v_gene: TRBV5-1; d_gene: .; CDR3aa: CASSLTWTDTEAFF; CDR3nt: TGCGCCAGCAGCCTGACGTGGACAGACACTGAAGCTTTCTTT
abundance: .; len: 14; j_gene: TRBJ2-1; v_gene: TRBV18; d_gene: .; CDR3aa: CASSPERSYNEQFF; CDR3nt: TGTGCCAGCTCACCTGAGCGGAGCTACAATGAGCAGTTCTTC
abundance: .; len: 13; j_gene: TRBJ1-1; v_gene: TRBV7-8; d_gene: .; CDR3aa: CASSLFGGTEAFF; CDR3nt: TGTGCCAGCAGTCTGTTCGGAGGGACTGAAGCTTTCTTT
abundance: .; len: 16; j_gene: TRBJ2-5; v_gene: TRBV27; d_gene: TRBD2; CDR3aa: CASALAGGPRAETQYF; CDR3nt: TGTGCCAGCGCGCTAGCGGGAGGGCCTAGAGCAGAGACCCAGTACTTC
abundance: .; len: 14; j_gene: TRBJ1-3; v_gene: TRBV7-2; d_gene: .; CDR3aa: CASSLGTAGNTIYF; CDR3nt: TGTGCCAGCAGCTTAGGGACGGCTGGAAACACCATATATTTT
abundance: .; len: 14; j_gene: TRBJ1-1; v_gene: TRBV28; d_gene: TRBD1; CDR3aa: CASTVNRGGYEAFF; CDR3nt: TGTGCCAGCACCGTAAACAGGGGCGGGTATGAAGCTTTCTTT
abundance: .; len: 16; j_gene: TRBJ2-6; v_gene: TRBV14; d_gene: TRBD1; CDR3aa: CASSQGGTDVSNVLTF; CDR3nt: TGTGCCAGCAGCCAAGGTGGGACAGATGTGTCCAACGTCCTGACTTTC
abundance: .; len: 14; j_gene: TRBJ2-3; v_gene: TRBV11-2; d_gene: .; CDR3aa: CASSFARPHHTQYF; CDR3nt: TGTGCCAGCAGCTTTGCGAGGCCCCACCATACGCAGTATTTT
abundance: .; len: 17; j_gene: TRBJ2-5; v_gene: TRBV5-6; d_gene: .; CDR3aa: CASSLLRAGSGVVTQYF; CDR3nt: TGTGCCAGCAGCTTATTGAGGGCAGGGTCGGGAGTGGTGACCCAGTACTTC
abundance: once; len: 13; j_gene: TRBJ2-5; v_gene: TRBV10-2; d_gene: .; CDR3aa: CASSELGLETQYF; CDR3nt: TGCGCCAGCAGTGAGCTGGGTTTGGAGACCCAGTACTTC
abundance: .; len: 17; j_gene: TRBJ2-2; v_gene: TRBV30; d_gene: .; CDR3aa: CAWSVRGGGAFSGELFF; CDR3nt: TGTGCCTGGAGTGTACGTGGAGGGGGCGCCTTCAGCGGGGAGCTGTTTTTT
abundance: few; len: 14; j_gene: TRBJ1-1; v_gene: TRBV5-4; d_gene: .; CDR3aa: CASSLDSLNTEAFF; CDR3nt: TGTGCCAGCAGCTTGGACAGCCTGAACACTGAAGCTTTCTTT
abundance: .; len: 13; j_gene: TRBJ2-7; v_gene: TRBV30; d_gene: TRBD1; CDR3aa: CAWAAGTAYEQYF; CDR3nt: TGTGCCTGGGCGGCCGGGACAGCCTACGAGCAGTACTTC
abundance: .; len: 15; j_gene: TRBJ2-7; v_gene: TRBV28; d_gene: .; CDR3aa: CASSLGGGAAYEQYF; CDR3nt: TGTGCCAGCAGTTTAGGGGGAGGAGCTGCCTACGAGCAGTACTTC
abundance: .; len: 11; j_gene: TRBJ2-7; v_gene: TRBV28; d_gene: .; CDR3aa: CASSSRYEQYF; CDR3nt: TGTGCCAGCAGTTCTAGGTACGAGCAGTACTTC
abundance: .; len: 13; j_gene: TRBJ2-5; v_gene: TRBV5-1; d_gene: .; CDR3aa: CASSLGLAETQYF; CDR3nt: TGCGCCAGCAGCTTGGGGCTAGCGGAGACCCAGTACTTC
abundance: .; len: 15; j_gene: TRBJ2-7; v_gene: TRBV5-1; d_gene: .; CDR3aa: CASSVGLLSSYEQYF; CDR3nt: TGCGCCAGCAGCGTCGGACTCCTGAGCTCCTACGAGCAGTACTTC
abundance: .; len: 15; j_gene: TRBJ2-3; v_gene: TRBV7-2; d_gene: TRBD2; CDR3aa: CASSRGRAGTDTQYF; CDR3nt: TGTGCCAGCAGCCGCGGGAGGGCGGGGACAGATACGCAGTATTTT
abundance: .; len: 15; j_gene: TRBJ2-5; v_gene: TRBV5-8; d_gene: TRBD1; CDR3aa: CASSNRQGFQETQYF; CDR3nt: TGTGCCAGCAGCAACCGACAGGGGTTCCAAGAGACCCAGTACTTC
abundance: .; len: 17; j_gene: TRBJ2-5; v_gene: TRBV9; d_gene: .; CDR3aa: CASSVAAGLGYQETQYF; CDR3nt: TGTGCCAGCAGCGTAGCTGCCGGTTTGGGCTACCAAGAGACCCAGTACTTC
abundance: few; len: 15; j_gene: TRBJ2-7; v_gene: TRBV6-6; d_gene: TRBD1; CDR3aa: CASSQGQVGPYEQYF; CDR3nt: TGTGCCAGCAGCCAGGGACAGGTTGGACCCTACGAGCAGTACTTC
abundance: .; len: 13; j_gene: TRBJ1-4; v_gene: TRBV30; d_gene: .; CDR3aa: CAWRTPGPEKLFF; CDR3nt: TGTGCCTGGAGAACCCCGGGGCCAGAAAAACTGTTTTTT
abundance: many; len: 13; j_gene: TRBJ2-3; v_gene: TRBV2; d_gene: .; CDR3aa: CASSGPFLDTQYF; CDR3nt: TGTGCCAGCAGCGGACCGTTTCTGGATACGCAGTATTTT
abundance: .; len: 13; j_gene: TRBJ2-7; v_gene: TRBV30; d_gene: TRBD2; CDR3aa: CAWSMRELREQYF; CDR3nt: TGTGCCTGGAGTATGCGGGAGCTTCGCGAGCAGTACTTC
abundance: many; len: 13; j_gene: TRBJ2-7; v_gene: TRBV28; d_gene: .; CDR3aa: CASSPGSLYEQYF; CDR3nt: TGTGCCAGCAGTCCCGGGAGCTTGTACGAGCAGTACTTC
abundance: once; len: 14; j_gene: TRBJ1-2; v_gene: TRBV7-6; d_gene: .; CDR3aa: CASSLYNRASGYTF; CDR3nt: TGTGCCAGCAGCTTATACAACAGGGCCTCTGGCTACACCTTC
abundance: .; len: 14; j_gene: TRBJ2-1; v_gene: TRBV7-2; d_gene: .; CDR3aa: CASTTLAVYNEQFF; CDR3nt: TGTGCCAGCACCACCTTGGCTGTATACAATGAGCAGTTCTTC
abundance: .; len: 13; j_gene: TRBJ1-1; v_gene: TRBV7-9; d_gene: .; CDR3aa: CASSFTGRTEAFF; CDR3nt: TGTGCCAGCAGCTTCACAGGGAGGACTGAAGCTTTCTTT
abundance: .; len: 16; j_gene: TRBJ1-5; v_gene: TRBV27; d_gene: .; CDR3aa: CASSLSGTWGNQPQHF; CDR3nt: TGTGCCAGCAGTTTGTCCGGGACATGGGGCAATCAGCCCCAGCATTTT
abundance: .; len: 13; j_gene: TRBJ1-1; v_gene: TRBV14; d_gene: .; CDR3aa: CASSQGRSTEAFF; CDR3nt: TGTGCCAGCAGCCAAGGGAGGTCCACTGAAGCTTTCTTT
abundance: .; len: 18; j_gene: TRBJ2-6; v_gene: TRBV9; d_gene: TRBD2; CDR3aa: CASSAGLAGSSGANVLTF; CDR3nt: TGTGCCAGCAGCGCAGGACTAGCGGGAAGCTCTGGGGCCAACGTCCTGACTTTC
abundance: .; len: 15; j_gene: TRBJ2-3; v_gene: TRBV6-6; d_gene: TRBD2; CDR3aa: CDREGSTSGTDTQYF; CDR3nt: TGCGATAGAGAGGGATCGACTAGCGGTACAGATACGCAGTATTTT
abundance: .; len: 14; j_gene: TRBJ2-3; v_gene: TRBV18; d_gene: .; CDR3aa: CASSLYRDTDTQYF; CDR3nt: TGTGCCAGCTCCCTCTACCGGGACACAGATACGCAGTATTTT
abundance: .; len: 12; j_gene: TRBJ2-3; v_gene: TRBV7-3; d_gene: TRBD1; CDR3aa: CASSSLGQTQYF; CDR3nt: TGTGCCAGCAGTTCGCTGGGACAGACGCAGTATTTT
abundance: .; len: 12; j_gene: TRBJ2-3; v_gene: TRBV2; d_gene: TRBD1; CDR3aa: CASSPQGGTQYF; CDR3nt: TGTGCCAGCAGCCCACAGGGGGGTACGCAGTATTTT
abundance: .; len: 15; j_gene: TRBJ2-3; v_gene: TRBV7-3; d_gene: TRBD2; CDR3aa: CASSLASGVRDTQYF; CDR3nt: TGTGCCAGCAGCCTGGCTAGCGGGGTCAGAGATACGCAGTATTTT
abundance: .; len: 20; j_gene: TRBJ2-2; v_gene: TRBV28; d_gene: .; CDR3aa: CASSPRPGRVGFRNTGELFF; CDR3nt: TGTGCCAGCAGTCCCCGCCCTGGCAGGGTTGGTTTCAGAAACACCGGGGAGCTGTTTTTT
abundance: .; len: 14; j_gene: TRBJ2-5; v_gene: TRBV9; d_gene: TRBD2; CDR3aa: CASSPSGGVKTQYF; CDR3nt: TGTGCCAGCAGCCCGAGTGGGGGGGTGAAGACCCAGTACTTC
abundance: .; len: 15; j_gene: TRBJ2-5; v_gene: TRBV5-5; d_gene: .; CDR3aa: CASSAGGVSQETQYF; CDR3nt: TGTGCCAGCAGCGCCGGGGGCGTCTCACAAGAGACCCAGTACTTC
abundance: .; len: 16; j_gene: TRBJ2-7; v_gene: TRBV11-2; d_gene: TRBD2; CDR3aa: CASSLMRLAGLGEQYF; CDR3nt: TGTGCCAGCAGCTTAATGCGACTAGCGGGACTGGGAGAGCAGTACTTC
abundance: .; len: 16; j_gene: TRBJ2-2; v_gene: TRBV18; d_gene: .; CDR3aa: CASSPPWARNTGELFF; CDR3nt: TGTGCCAGCTCACCACCGTGGGCCAGGAACACCGGGGAGCTGTTTTTT
abundance: .; len: 14; j_gene: TRBJ2-1; v_gene: TRBV7-8; d_gene: TRBD2; CDR3aa: CASGREGLGGEQFF; CDR3nt: TGTGCCTCCGGGCGGGAGGGCCTGGGGGGTGAGCAGTTCTTC
abundance: .; len: 12; j_gene: TRBJ2-7; v_gene: TRBV29-1; d_gene: .; CDR3aa: CSAGHFSYEQYF; CDR3nt: TGCAGCGCCGGACACTTCTCCTACGAGCAGTACTTC
abundance: .; len: 16; j_gene: TRBJ2-3; v_gene: TRBV2; d_gene: TRBD2; CDR3aa: CASSPGLAGTADTQYF; CDR3nt: TGTGCCAGCAGTCCGGGACTAGCGGGAACTGCAGATACGCAGTATTTT
abundance: once; len: 12; j_gene: TRBJ2-6; v_gene: TRBV30; d_gene: .; CDR3aa: CAWSSRANVLTF; CDR3nt: TGTGCCTGGAGCTCCAGGGCCAACGTCCTGACTTTC